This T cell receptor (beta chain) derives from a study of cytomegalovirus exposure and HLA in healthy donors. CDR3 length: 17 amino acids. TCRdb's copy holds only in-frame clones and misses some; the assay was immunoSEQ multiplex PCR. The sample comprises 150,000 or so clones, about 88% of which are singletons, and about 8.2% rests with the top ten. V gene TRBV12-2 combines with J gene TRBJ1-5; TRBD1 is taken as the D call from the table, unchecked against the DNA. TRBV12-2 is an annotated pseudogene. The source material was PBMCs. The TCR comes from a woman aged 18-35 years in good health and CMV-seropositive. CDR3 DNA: TGTGCAAGTCGCTTAGTAGTCCGGGACAGGGCGAATCAGCCCCAGCATTTT. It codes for CASRLVVRDRANQPQHF.